Listed below are T cell receptor beta chains from one sample, sequenced in a study of cytomegalovirus exposure and HLA in healthy donors. Using immunoSEQ multiplex PCR, the repertoire was profiled, and TCRdb retains in-frame clones only, with some absent. The sample carries 100,000 to 150,000 clones, nearly 90% recorded once. Sequencing used PBMCs. The receptor set was obtained from a woman aged 18-29 years in good health and CMV-seronegative. Both conserved end residues are part of each CDR3. D genes are given only for firm matches. The size entry is marked missing in some rows and otherwise reads once, few, many or a size class.

CDR3 DNA	CDR3 protein	D gene	clone size	V gene	J gene
TGTGCCAGCAGACTGTCGGGAATTGCGGGCAATCAGCCCCAGCATTTT	CASRLSGIAGNQPQHF	.	few	TRBV6-6	TRBJ1-5
TGTGCCAGCAGCCAAATGGGCCTAGCGGGAGTACATGAGCAGTTCTTC	CASSQMGLAGVHEQFF	TRBD2	.	TRBV4-2	TRBJ2-1
TGTGCCAGCAGTTCAGGGGGCGCCTCTTATAATTCACCCCTCCACTTT	CASSSGGASYNSPLHF	TRBD1	.	TRBV27	TRBJ1-6
TGTGCCTGGAGTGTGAGTATCCATGAGCAGTTCTTC	CAWSVSIHEQFF	.	once	TRBV30	TRBJ2-1
TGTGCCAGCAGCCCGGGACAGCCGAACACCGGGGAGCTGTTTTTT	CASSPGQPNTGELFF	TRBD1	.	TRBV7-9	TRBJ2-2
TGTGCCAGCAGCTTACAGGACGGAAAACTGTTTTTT	CASSLQDGKLFF	.	.	TRBV5-8	TRBJ1-4
TGTGCCAGCAGCCCCGGGACAGGCACAGATACGCAGTATTTT	CASSPGTGTDTQYF	TRBD1	.	TRBV27	TRBJ2-3
TGTGCCAGCAGTTCTCTCCAGACGGCGGGGCGAGAGCAGTACTTC	CASSSLQTAGREQYF	.	.	TRBV28	TRBJ2-7
TGTGCCAGCAGTAGGCGGGACAGACCCAACTATGGCTACACCTTC	CASSRRDRPNYGYTF	TRBD1	.	TRBV28	TRBJ1-2
TGTGCCATCAGTGGCCACATGACAGGGTTAAATGAGCAGTTCTTC	CAISGHMTGLNEQFF	TRBD1	.	TRBV10-3	TRBJ2-1
TGTGCCAGCAGCTTAACTGGGAGAAATCAGCCCCAGCATTTT	CASSLTGRNQPQHF	.	.	TRBV7-6	TRBJ1-5
TGTGCCAGCAGTTTTAACGGCTATGGCTACACCTTC	CASSFNGYGYTF	.	.	TRBV27	TRBJ1-2
TGCGCCAGCAGCCTCCATTCTAGCGGAGGGGAGACCCAGTACTTC	CASSLHSSGGETQYF	TRBD2	.	TRBV5-1	TRBJ2-5
TGTGCCACCAGCAGAGTTAGCACTGAAGCTTTCTTT	CATSRVSTEAFF	.	few	TRBV15	TRBJ1-1
TGTGCCAGCAGATCAGGGGAGAGGAATCAGCCCCAGCATTTT	CASRSGERNQPQHF	.	.	TRBV6-5	TRBJ1-5
TGCGCCAGCAGCCAAGATGTCGGGGCTGGGGCCAACGTCCTGACTTTC	CASSQDVGAGANVLTF	.	.	TRBV4-3	TRBJ2-6
TGTGCCAGCAGTCAAACCCCGACAGGGCTCGAGCAGTACTTC	CASSQTPTGLEQYF	TRBD1	.	TRBV28	TRBJ2-7
TGTGCCACCCATGGCGGAAGGCGAAGCTCTGGAAACACCATATATTTT	CATHGGRRSSGNTIYF	.	.	TRBV19	TRBJ1-3
TGTGCCAGCGTGGGGCTTTTAACGAACACCGGGGAGCTGTTTTTT	CASVGLLTNTGELFF	.	.	TRBV7-9	TRBJ2-2
TGTGCCAGTGGAGTGGCTAGCGGGTCCACAGATACGCAGTATTTT	CASGVASGSTDTQYF	TRBD2	.	TRBV19	TRBJ2-3
TGCGCCAGCAGCTGGTGGACAGGGGTCACCGGGGAGCTGTTTTTT	CASSWWTGVTGELFF	TRBD1	.	TRBV5-1	TRBJ2-2
TGCGCCAGCAGCGTTAGGTTACCGGGACAGGGGGTAGATGGCTACACCTTC	CASSVRLPGQGVDGYTF	TRBD1	.	TRBV4-1	TRBJ1-2
TGTGCCAGCAGCACCGGACTAGCGGGGCAAGAGACCCAGTACTTC	CASSTGLAGQETQYF	TRBD2	.	TRBV6-5	TRBJ2-5
TGCAGCGTTGAAAGGGAGTCTATCAACAATGAGCAGTTCTTC	CSVERESINNEQFF	.	.	TRBV29-1	TRBJ2-1
TGTGCCAGCAGTTACCTCGACGGGGACACTGAAGCTTTCTTT	CASSYLDGDTEAFF	.	.	TRBV6-6	TRBJ1-1
TGTGCCAGCAAGACAGACTCTGGAAACACCATATATTTT	CASKTDSGNTIYF	.	.	TRBV5-4	TRBJ1-3
TGTGCCAGCAGCCAAGGGACAGGACCGTCCTACGAGCAGTACTTC	CASSQGTGPSYEQYF	TRBD1	.	TRBV14	TRBJ2-7
TGTGCCAGCAGAAGGGACAGGGGTAGTGGGGGGAATCCGTATTTT	CASRRDRGSGGNPYF	TRBD1	.	TRBV2	TRBJ2-3
TGCGCCAGCAGCGCCTTTGAGGGCGAGTATGGCTACACCTTC	CASSAFEGEYGYTF	.	.	TRBV4-1	TRBJ1-2
TGTGCCAGCAGCTCTGAGGGAGCCGGGGAGCTGTTTTTT	CASSSEGAGELFF	.	.	TRBV11-2	TRBJ2-2
TGTGCCAGCAGTTCTGTCGCGGGAGGGCGGTACGAGCAGTACTTC	CASSSVAGGRYEQYF	TRBD2	once	TRBV27	TRBJ2-7
TGTGCCAGTGGCGGGGCCAATCAGCCCCAGCATTTT	CASGGANQPQHF	.	.	TRBV7-2	TRBJ1-5
TGCGCCAGCAGTGAGTCGTGGGTGCAGGACACTGAAGCTTTCTTT	CASSESWVQDTEAFF	.	.	TRBV10-1	TRBJ1-1
TGTGCCAGTTCAGGGGGCGCGGGGGATGGCTACACCTTC	CASSGGAGDGYTF	TRBD1	.	TRBV9	TRBJ1-2
TGTGCTAGTGCCCCCAGCGGGGCAGAGAACACTGAAGCTTTCTTT	CASAPSGAENTEAFF	.	once	TRBV12-5	TRBJ1-1
TGTGCCAGTAGTATTCAGGGGGCGATTTACAATGAGCAGTTCTTC	CASSIQGAIYNEQFF	TRBD1	.	TRBV19	TRBJ2-1
TGTGCCAGCAGTTTGGCGCAGGATGGAAACACCATATATTTT	CASSLAQDGNTIYF	.	once	TRBV28	TRBJ1-3
TGTGCCAGCAGTCCCGAATCCGGGACAGGGTCCGCATGGAACTATGGCTACACCTTC	CASSPESGTGSAWNYGYTF	TRBD1	.	TRBV27	TRBJ1-2
TGTGCCAGCAGCCAGAATGTCGAGCAGTACTTC	CASSQNVEQYF	.	.	TRBV5-8	TRBJ2-7
TGTGCCAGCAGTTTATCGAGGTACACTGAAGCTTTCTTT	CASSLSRYTEAFF	.	.	TRBV27	TRBJ1-1
TGTGCCAGCAGCTCCCGGGACAGGGGGGCAGATACGCAGTATTTT	CASSSRDRGADTQYF	TRBD1	.	TRBV7-2	TRBJ2-3
TGTGCCAGCAGTCTAAAGGGACAGTCCTACGAGCAGTACTTC	CASSLKGQSYEQYF	TRBD1	.	TRBV27	TRBJ2-7
TGCGCCAGCAGCCATGCTCTAGCGGGAGATCTGTCCTACGAGCAGTACTTC	CASSHALAGDLSYEQYF	TRBD2	.	TRBV4-3	TRBJ2-7
TGTGCCAGCAGTTACTCGACTTCTGGGCAGCCCCAGCATTTT	CASSYSTSGQPQHF	.	.	TRBV6-6	TRBJ1-5
TGCAGCGTGTGGGTCCGGGACGGGGGCGAGCAGTACTTC	CSVWVRDGGEQYF	.	.	TRBV29-1	TRBJ2-7
TGTGCCAGCAGCCAAGAGGTAGTCGGGGGCACAGATACGCAGTATTTT	CASSQEVVGGTDTQYF	.	.	TRBV4-2	TRBJ2-3
TGTGCCTGGAACCAGGGGAGCTCTGGAAACACCATATATTTT	CAWNQGSSGNTIYF	.	.	TRBV30	TRBJ1-3
TGTGCCAGCAGTACAACCAGGGGCTCTGGAAACACCATATATTTT	CASSTTRGSGNTIYF	.	.	TRBV28	TRBJ1-3
TGTGCCAGCAGCTTATCGAGCAGGCTTAAAAGTCCAGGTGAGCAGTTCTTC	CASSLSSRLKSPGEQFF	.	.	TRBV7-9	TRBJ2-1
TGTGCCAGCAGTAGGGGCGGGGGGCCCGGCGCTGAGACCCAGTACTTC	CASSRGGGPGAETQYF	TRBD2	once	TRBV28	TRBJ2-5
TGTGCCAGCAGCCGGCGGGGCGGGGGGGCTTCGAATGAGCAGTTCTTC	CASSRRGGGASNEQFF	TRBD2	.	TRBV7-9	TRBJ2-1
TGTGCCAGCTCCGTGTACAATGAGCAGTTCTTC	CASSVYNEQFF	.	.	TRBV18	TRBJ2-1